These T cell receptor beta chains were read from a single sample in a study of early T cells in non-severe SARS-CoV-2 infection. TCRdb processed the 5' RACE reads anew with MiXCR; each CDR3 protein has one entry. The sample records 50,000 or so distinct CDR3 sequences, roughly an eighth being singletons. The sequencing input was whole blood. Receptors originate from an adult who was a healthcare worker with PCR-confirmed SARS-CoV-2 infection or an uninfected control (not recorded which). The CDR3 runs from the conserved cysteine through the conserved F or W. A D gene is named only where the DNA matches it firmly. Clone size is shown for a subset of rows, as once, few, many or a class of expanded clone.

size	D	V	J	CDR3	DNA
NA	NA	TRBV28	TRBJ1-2	CASSLTYGYTF	TGTGCCAGCAGCCTTACTTATGGCTACACCTTC
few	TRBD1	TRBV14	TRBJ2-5	CASSPRTGPQETQYF	TGTGCCAGCAGCCCCAGGACAGGACCCCAAGAGACCCAGTACTTC
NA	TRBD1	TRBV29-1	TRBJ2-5	CSVKGQEETQYF	TGCAGCGTCAAGGGACAGGAAGAGACCCAGTACTTC
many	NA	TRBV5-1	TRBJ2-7	CASSLGDTVYEQYF	TGCGCCAGCAGCTTGGGGGACACTGTATACGAGCAGTACTTC
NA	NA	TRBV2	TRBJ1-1	CASSEGAGAPLNTEAFF	TGTGCCAGCAGTGAGGGGGCAGGGGCACCCTTGAACACTGAAGCTTTCTTT
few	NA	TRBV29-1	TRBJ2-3	CSVEDSETSTDTQYF	TGCAGCGTTGAAGATTCCGAGACTAGCACAGATACGCAGTATTTT
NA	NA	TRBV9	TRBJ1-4	CASSGSNEKLFF	TGTGCCAGCAGCGGAAGTAATGAAAAACTGTTTTTT
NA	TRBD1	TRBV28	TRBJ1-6	CASSFSQGDGTPLHF	TGTGCCAGCAGTTTCTCACAGGGGGATGGAACACCCCTCCACTTT
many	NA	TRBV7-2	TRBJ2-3	CASSYSGTDTQYF	TGTGCCAGCAGCTACTCGGGCACAGATACGCAGTATTTT
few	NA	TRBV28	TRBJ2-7	CASSVTGTSSYEQYF	TGTGCCAGCAGTGTTACAGGAACCAGCTCCTACGAGCAGTACTTC
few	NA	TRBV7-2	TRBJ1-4	CASSLDSLNEKLFF	TGTGCCAGCAGCTTGGACAGCCTAAATGAAAAACTGTTTTTT
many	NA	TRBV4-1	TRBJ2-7	CASSQEPRWRGRHEQYF	TGCGCCAGCAGCCAAGAACCTAGGTGGAGGGGTCGTCACGAGCAGTACTTC
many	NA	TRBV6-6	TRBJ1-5	CASSRDTGTSPQHF	TGTGCCAGCAGCCGGGACACAGGGACCTCGCCCCAGCATTTT
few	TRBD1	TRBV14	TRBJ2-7	CASSQTGTVRIYEQYF	TGTGCCAGCAGCCAAACCGGGACAGTCCGCATCTACGAGCAGTACTTC
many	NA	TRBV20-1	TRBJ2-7	CSARGETYEQYF	TGCAGTGCTAGGGGTGAGACCTACGAGCAGTACTTC
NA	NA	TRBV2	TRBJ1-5	CASRERHSNQPQHF	TGTGCCAGCAGAGAAAGGCATAGCAATCAGCCCCAGCATTTT
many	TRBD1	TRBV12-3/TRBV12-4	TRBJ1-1	CASSALQGWNTEAFF	TGTGCCAGCAGTGCCTTACAGGGGTGGAACACTGAAGCTTTCTTT
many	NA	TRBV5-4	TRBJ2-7	CASSLSSSSYEQYF	TGTGCCAGCAGCTTGTCGTCTAGCTCCTACGAGCAGTACTTC
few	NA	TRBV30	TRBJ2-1	CAWSEGQGWYNEQFF	TGTGCCTGGAGCGAAGGGCAGGGGTGGTACAATGAGCAGTTCTTC
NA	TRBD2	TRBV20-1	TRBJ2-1	CSARDTPGGRAYEQFF	TGCAGTGCTAGAGACACCCCTGGCGGGAGGGCCTATGAGCAGTTCTTC
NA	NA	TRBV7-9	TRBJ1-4	CASSLVEQTLTYNEKLFF	TGTGCCAGCAGCTTAGTCGAACAGACGCTAACTTATAATGAAAAACTGTTTTTT
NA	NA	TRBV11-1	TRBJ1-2	CASSRPAGSRHRGYTF	TGTGCCAGCAGCCGCCCGGCCGGGTCACGCCACCGGGGCTACACCTTC
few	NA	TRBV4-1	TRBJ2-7	CASSPRDGTYEQYF	TGCGCCAGCAGCCCCCGGGACGGCACCTACGAGCAGTACTTC
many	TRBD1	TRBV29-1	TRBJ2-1	CSVEGDRASYNEQFF	TGCAGCGTTGAGGGGGACAGGGCCTCCTACAATGAGCAGTTCTTC
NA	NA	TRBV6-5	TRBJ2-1	CASSYQDPTNNEQFF	TGTGCCAGCAGTTACCAGGATCCTACTAACAATGAGCAGTTCTTC
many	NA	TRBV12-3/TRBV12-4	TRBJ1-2	CASNPTGQKGAYGYTF	TGTGCCAGCAATCCAACAGGACAGAAAGGAGCCTATGGCTACACCTTC
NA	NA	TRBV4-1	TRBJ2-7	CASSQDSLGIAYEQYF	TGCGCCAGCAGCCAAGATTCTCTCGGCATAGCCTACGAGCAGTACTTC
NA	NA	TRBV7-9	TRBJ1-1	CASSQRSGADTEAFF	TGTGCCAGCAGCCAGCGTTCCGGGGCCGACACTGAAGCTTTCTTT
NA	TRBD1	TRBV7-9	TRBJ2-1	CASSLGGPGGAWNEQFF	TGTGCCAGCAGCTTAGGGGGCCCAGGGGGCGCTTGGAATGAGCAGTTCTTC
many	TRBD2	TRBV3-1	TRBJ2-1	CASSPLRLAGSNEQFF	TGTGCCAGCAGCCCTTTACGACTAGCGGGTTCCAATGAGCAGTTCTTC
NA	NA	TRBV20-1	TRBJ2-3	CSVTPGPSTDTQYF	TGCAGTGTCACTCCGGGGCCTAGCACAGATACGCAGTATTTT
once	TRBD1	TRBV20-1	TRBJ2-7	CSAKGGQGFPYEQYF	TGCAGTGCTAAGGGTGGACAGGGGTTCCCCTACGAGCAGTACTTC
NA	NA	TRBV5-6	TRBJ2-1	CASRGARNEQFF	TGTGCCAGCAGGGGGGCCCGCAATGAGCAGTTCTTC
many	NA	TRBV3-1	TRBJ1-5	CASSQDSGSNQPQHF	TGTGCCAGCAGCCAAGACTCCGGCAGCAATCAGCCCCAGCATTTT
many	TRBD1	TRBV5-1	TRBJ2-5	CASSQGQQETQYF	TGCGCCAGCAGCCAGGGACAGCAAGAGACCCAGTACTTC
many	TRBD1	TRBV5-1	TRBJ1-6	CASSLSDRGNSPLHF	TGCGCCAGCAGCTTGTCAGACAGGGGTAATTCACCCCTCCACTTT
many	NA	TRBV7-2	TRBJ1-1	CASSSQSQGNTEAFF	TGTGCCAGCAGCTCCCAGTCACAGGGGAACACTGAAGCTTTCTTT
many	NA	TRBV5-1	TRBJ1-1	CASSFSMNTEAFF	TGCGCCAGCAGCTTTAGCATGAACACTGAAGCTTTCTTT
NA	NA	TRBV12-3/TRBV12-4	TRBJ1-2	CASSLAQKRRRGYTF	TGTGCCAGCAGTTTAGCGCAGAAGAGGCGTCGGGGCTACACCTTC
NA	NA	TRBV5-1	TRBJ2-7	CASSYSGTGEGEQYF	TGCGCCAGCAGCTACTCCGGTACAGGGGAGGGCGAGCAGTACTTC
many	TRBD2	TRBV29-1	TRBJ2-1	CSVVPGTTGRNEQFF	TGCAGCGTTGTACCCGGGACTACCGGTCGGAATGAGCAGTTCTTC
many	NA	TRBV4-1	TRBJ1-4	CASSLRDTSTNEKLFF	TGCGCCAGCAGCCTCCGGGACACCTCAACTAATGAAAAACTGTTTTTT
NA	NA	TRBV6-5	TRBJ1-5	CASRQGSQPQHF	TGTGCCAGCAGACAGGGAAGTCAGCCCCAGCATTTT
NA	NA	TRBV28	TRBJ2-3	CASSFEGGGYTQYF	TGTGCCAGCAGTTTCGAGGGAGGGGGCTATACGCAGTATTTT
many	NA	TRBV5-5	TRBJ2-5	CASRLLGATQETQYF	TGTGCCAGCAGACTCCTGGGGGCGACCCAAGAGACCCAGTACTTC
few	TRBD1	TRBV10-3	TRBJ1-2	CAISVETGVFGYTF	TGTGCCATCAGTGTAGAGACAGGGGTTTTTGGCTACACCTTC
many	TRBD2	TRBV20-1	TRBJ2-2	CSARASGRGTGELFF	TGCAGTGCTAGAGCTAGCGGGAGAGGTACCGGGGAGCTGTTTTTT
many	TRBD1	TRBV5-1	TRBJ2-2	CASSLDRGVGELFF	TGCGCCAGCAGCTTGGACAGGGGCGTCGGGGAGCTGTTTTTT
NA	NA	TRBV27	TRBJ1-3	CASSLGNTIYF	TGTGCCAGCAGTTTGGGAAACACCATATATTTT
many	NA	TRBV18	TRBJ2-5	CASSRTLEETQYF	TGTGCCAGCTCCCGCACGTTGGAGGAGACCCAGTACTTC
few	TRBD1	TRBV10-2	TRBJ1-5	CASSEGQGPNQPQHF	TGCGCCAGCAGTGAGGGACAGGGACCTAATCAGCCCCAGCATTTT
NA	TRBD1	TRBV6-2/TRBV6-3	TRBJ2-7	CASTPRTGGDEQYF	TGTGCCAGCACCCCCCGGACAGGGGGGGACGAGCAGTACTTC
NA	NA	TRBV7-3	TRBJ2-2	CASSRGSAGELFF	TGTGCCAGCAGCCGGGGCTCCGCCGGGGAGCTGTTTTTT